Following are 9 T cell receptor beta chains from one sample sequenced in a study of cytomegalovirus exposure and HLA in healthy donors. This table comes from immunoSEQ multiplex PCR, and its TCRdb copy is limited to in-frame clones, with some not included. The sample has more than 85,000 clones; 88% are singletons. The sequenced material came from PBMCs. These receptors all come from a woman under 40 in good health and CMV-seropositive.

The genes are TRBV19 and TRBJ2-7; possible D gene TRBD2, 5 bases. CDR3 length equals 15 residues. Looked up from germline, CDR1 is LNHDA and CDR2 is SQIVND (reference sequence). Deletions cut 5 bases from V and 3 bases from J, with 17 bases between. This CDR3 is CASSPGETEVYEQYF. CDR3 nucleotides: TGTGCCAGTAGTCCAGGAGAGACGGAGGTCTACGAGCAGTACTTC.

The V and J genes are TRBV7-2 and TRBJ1-2, with D uncertain. Germline lookup yields CDR1 SGHTA and CDR2 FQGNSA. This CDR3 region has 15 residues. With 1 base removed from V and 5 bases from J, the gap between germline ends came to 14 bases. CDR3: CASSLGGVFGYGYTF. The CDR3, as DNA: TGTGCCAGCAGCTTAGGCGGGGTCTTCGGTTATGGCTACACCTTC.

The gene calls are TRBV5-1 and TRBJ1-2; no clear D. CDR3 length: 15 residues. The V end was cut by 4 bases, the J end by 0 bases, with 13 bases between. Germline V gene sequence: CDR1 SGHRS, CDR2 YFSETQ. CDR3 protein: CASSQEGSPNYGYTF. The CDR3 coding sequence is TGCGCCAGCAGCCAGGAGGGCAGTCCTAACTATGGCTACACCTTC.

The CDR3 DNA follows: TGTGCCAGCAGCGGGGGACTCGAGCAGTACTTC. It specifies CASSGGLEQYF. The rearrangement uses TRBV6-1 and TRBJ2-7; D is perhaps TRBD2 (6 bases). Germline V gene data show CDR1 as MNHNS and CDR2 as SASEGT. V gave up 6 bases and J gave up 6 bases, with 9 bases separating them. CDR3 length: 11 amino acids.

The V and J genes are TRBV2 and TRBJ2-5, with 7 bases that match TRBD1. Germline lookup yields CDR1 SNHLY and CDR2 FYNNEI. V was clipped by 5 bases and J by 1 base; unmatched bases: 4. The CDR3 is 14 residues long. This chain's CDR3 is CASSWGQIQETQYF. The CDR3 DNA reads as TGTGCCAGCAGTTGGGGACAGATCCAAGAGACCCAGTACTTC.

This chain uses TRBV5-6 with TRBJ2-2, with unresolved D. Germline CDR1 and CDR2: SGHDT and YYEEEE. The CDR3 spans 13 residues. The germline V and J ends were trimmed by 0 bases and 6 bases, with 6 bases remaining between them. The CDR3 loop is CASSLAGPGELFF. The CDR3 nucleotides read TGTGCCAGCAGCTTGGCTGGCCCCGGGGAGCTGTTTTTT.

V is TRBV30 and J is TRBJ2-5; TRBD2 agrees at 8 bases. The J call may be faulty, since TRBJ2-7 better matches the DNA end. Germline values: CDR1 GTSNPN, CDR2 SVGIG (reference sequence). The CDR3 spans 16 residues. In nucleotides, the CDR3 is TGTGCCTGGGGCACCGGGCTAGCGGGTTCTGAATACGAGCAGTACTTC. This gives the protein CAWGTGLAGSEYEQYF.

This chain links TRBV6-5 with TRBJ1-4; 7 nucleotides line up with TRBD1. V lost 0 bases to trimming and J lost 3 bases; unmatched junction nucleotides: 4. Germline values: CDR1 MNHEY, CDR2 SVGAGI. The CDR3 is 16 amino acids. CDR3 protein: CASSYSPTGANEKLFF. Written as DNA, the CDR3 is TGTGCCAGCAGTTACTCGCCCACAGGGGCTAATGAAAAACTGTTTTTT.

This clone was detected a few times. The rearrangement links TRBV7-9 to TRBJ2-3, with TRBD2 identical over 12 bases. The CDR3 runs 14 residues. Germline V gives CDR1 SEHNR, CDR2 FQNEAQ (reference sequence). Trimming at V came to 11 bases and at J to 4 bases, leaving 7 bases not matched to a gene. CDR3 residues: CAAAGLAGPDTQYF. CDR3 nucleotide sequence: TGTGCCGCTGCTGGACTAGCGGGACCAGATACGCAGTATTTT.